This T cell receptor beta chain was profiled in a study of cytomegalovirus exposure and HLA in healthy donors. Points from the study as a whole: Later on, a genetic analysis was performed. It linked a missense variant in DCLRE1C with V- and J-gene trimming of TCR beta. When presence/absence was analysed, sequencing depth was taken to be roughly uniform across donors. Analyzed later, most CMV-associated TCR beta chains appeared HLA-restricted.

The CDR3 has 13 residues. Trimming pared 1 base from V and 3 bases from J, leaving 7 bases between. Germline lookup yields CDR1 SGDLS and CDR2 YYNGEE. To note about this clone: Antigen specificity is unknown.

Primers for the PCR totalled 60 Vbeta and 13 Jbeta. The method was immunoSEQ multiplex PCR; TCRdb's version includes in-frame clones alone and lacks a portion of them. The sample contains fewer than 100,000 clones, 65% to 80% of which appear only once. The sequencing input was PBMCs. This sequence joins TRBV9 and TRBJ2-5; D may be TRBD2 (6 bases). The TCR was taken from a man aged 55-75 years in good health and CMV-seropositive. This CDR3 is CASSVWGEETQYF. The CDR3 region has the DNA TGTGCCAGCAGCGTATGGGGGGAAGAGACCCAGTACTTC.